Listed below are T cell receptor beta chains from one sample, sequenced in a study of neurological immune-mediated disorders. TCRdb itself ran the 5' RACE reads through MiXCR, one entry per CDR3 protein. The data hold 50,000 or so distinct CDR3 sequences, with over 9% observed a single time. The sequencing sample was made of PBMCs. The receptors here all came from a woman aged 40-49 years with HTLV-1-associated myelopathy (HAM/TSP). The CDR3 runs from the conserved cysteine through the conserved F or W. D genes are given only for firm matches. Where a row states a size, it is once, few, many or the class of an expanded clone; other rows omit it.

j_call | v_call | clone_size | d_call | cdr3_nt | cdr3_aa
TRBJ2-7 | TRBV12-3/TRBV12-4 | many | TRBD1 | TGTGCCAGCAGTCCAGACAGGGAGTCTGCCGAGCAGTACTTC | CASSPDRESAEQYF
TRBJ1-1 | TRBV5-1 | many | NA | TGCGCCAGCAGCTTTAGGGGGGGGTCGACTGAAGCTTTCTTT | CASSFRGGSTEAFF
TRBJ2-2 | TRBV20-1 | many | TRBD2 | TGCAGTGCTCCCTCAACTAGCGGGAACACCGGGGAGCTGTTTTTT | CSAPSTSGNTGELFF
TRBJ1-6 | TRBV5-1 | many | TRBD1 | TGCGCCAGCAGCTTGGCTGAGACAGGGGGGACTTCACCCCTCCACTTT | CASSLAETGGTSPLHF
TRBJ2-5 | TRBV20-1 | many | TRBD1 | TGCAGTGCTAGAGAGATGAGAAACAGGGGCCTCGGTCGGGAGACCCAGTACTTC | CSAREMRNRGLGRETQYF
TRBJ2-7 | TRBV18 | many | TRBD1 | TGTGCCAGCTCACGGGACAGGGGAAAATCCTACGAGCAGTACTTC | CASSRDRGKSYEQYF
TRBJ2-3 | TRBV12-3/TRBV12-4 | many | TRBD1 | TGTGCCAGCAGCACACAGGGGATACGCACAGATACGCAGTATTTT | CASSTQGIRTDTQYF
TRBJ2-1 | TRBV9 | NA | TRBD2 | TGTGCCAGCAGCGCCCGCACTAGCGGGCCCTACAATGAGCAGTTCTTC | CASSARTSGPYNEQFF
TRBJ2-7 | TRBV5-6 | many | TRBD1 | TGTGCCAGCAGCCTCGGAGACAGGGTCCTCTACGAGCAGTACTTC | CASSLGDRVLYEQYF
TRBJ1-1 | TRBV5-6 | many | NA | TGTGCCAGCAGCCCTCTGGGGTCCCCAGAAGCTTTCTTT | CASSPLGSPEAFF
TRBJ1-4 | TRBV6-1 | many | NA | TGTGCCAGCAGTCGGAAGTTTAATGAAAAACTGTTTTTT | CASSRKFNEKLFF
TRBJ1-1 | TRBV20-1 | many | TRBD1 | TGCAGTGCTGCCAAAATCTGGGACAGGGGCACTGAAGCTTTCTTT | CSAAKIWDRGTEAFF
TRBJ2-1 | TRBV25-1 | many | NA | TGTGCCAGCAGTGTTGCAGGGGATTACAATGAGCAGTTCTTC | CASSVAGDYNEQFF
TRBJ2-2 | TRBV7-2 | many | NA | TGTGCCAGCAGATCAGCAACTTGGGCCAGGGAGCTGTTTTTT | CASRSATWARELFF
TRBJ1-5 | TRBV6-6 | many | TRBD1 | TGTGCCATACGACAGGGCTTTAGCAATCAGCCCCAGCATTTT | CAIRQGFSNQPQHF
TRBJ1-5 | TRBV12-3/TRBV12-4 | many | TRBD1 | TGTGCCAGCAGCCCCCCCGGGACAGAATTGTGGGGCAATCAGCCCCAGCATTTT | CASSPPGTELWGNQPQHF
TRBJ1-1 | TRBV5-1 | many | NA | TGCGCCAGCAGCTTGGTGGGCATCCTGAACACTGAAGCTTTCTTT | CASSLVGILNTEAFF
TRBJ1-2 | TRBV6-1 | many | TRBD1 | TGTGCCAGCAGTGGACAGGGAGTAGGTGGCTACACCTTC | CASSGQGVGGYTF
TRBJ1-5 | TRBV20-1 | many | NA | TGCAGTGCTAGAGCCGGCGATAAGCCCCAGCATTTT | CSARAGDKPQHF
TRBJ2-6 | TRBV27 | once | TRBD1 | TGTGCCAGCGCCGGGGCGACAGGGGGGGTGGCGAAGGCCAACGTCCTGACTTTC | CASAGATGGVAKANVLTF
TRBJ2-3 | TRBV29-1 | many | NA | TGCAGCGTTGACCCCACGAACGCAGATACGCAGTATTTT | CSVDPTNADTQYF
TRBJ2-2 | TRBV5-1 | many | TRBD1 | TGCGCCAGCAGACCCGGGACAGGGGACACCGGGGAGCTGTTTTTT | CASRPGTGDTGELFF
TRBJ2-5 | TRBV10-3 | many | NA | TGTGCCATCAGTGAGGGGGTTCTAGGGCAAGAGACCCAGTACTTC | CAISEGVLGQETQYF
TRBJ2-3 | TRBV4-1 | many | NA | TGCGCCAGCAGCCAACAGGGGAGGTCAGATACGCAGTATTTT | CASSQQGRSDTQYF
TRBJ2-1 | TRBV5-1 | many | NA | TGCGCCAGCAGCTCCGGGACGGTGGATGAGCAGTTCTTC | CASSSGTVDEQFF
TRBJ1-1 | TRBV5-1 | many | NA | TGCGCCAGCGGCAGCCAACCGAACACTGAAGCTTTCTTT | CASGSQPNTEAFF
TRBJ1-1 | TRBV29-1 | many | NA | TGCAGCGTTATACAGGGAAGTAACACTGAAGCTTTCTTT | CSVIQGSNTEAFF
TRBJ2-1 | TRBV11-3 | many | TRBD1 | TGTGCCAGCAGCTTAGACCGGGACAGGGCGAGTGAGCAGTTCTTC | CASSLDRDRASEQFF
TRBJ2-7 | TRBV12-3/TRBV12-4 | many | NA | TGTGCCAGCAGTTCTCGGGACGAGCAGTACTTC | CASSSRDEQYF
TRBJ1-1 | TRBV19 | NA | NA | TGTGCCAGTCATCGTATCGGGACCATGAACACTGAAGCTTTCTTT | CASHRIGTMNTEAFF
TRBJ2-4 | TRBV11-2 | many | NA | TGTGCCAGCAGCTCCCGCGGGGGCGGGGGCCCGAAAAACATTCAGTACTTC | CASSSRGGGGPKNIQYF
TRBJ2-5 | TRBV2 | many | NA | TGTGCCAGCAACCAGGGGCGCGGGGAGACCCAGTACTTC | CASNQGRGETQYF
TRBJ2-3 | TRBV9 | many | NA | TGTGCCAGCAGCGTAGAAAGGGGTTCAGATACGCAGTATTTT | CASSVERGSDTQYF
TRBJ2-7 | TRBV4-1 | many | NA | TGCGCCAGCAGCCCTCGGGGGCTAGGAGACTGGGTGAACGAGCAGTACTTC | CASSPRGLGDWVNEQYF
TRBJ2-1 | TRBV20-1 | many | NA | TGCAGTGCTCCTGGGACCGACAATGAGCAGTTCTTC | CSAPGTDNEQFF
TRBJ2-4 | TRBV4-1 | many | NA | TGCGCCAGCAGCCAGGGGAGGAGTGGCAAAAACATTCAGTACTTC | CASSQGRSGKNIQYF